A single sample is the source of the 5 T cell receptor beta chains below, sequenced in a study of OX40 agonist ivuxolimab in advanced cancers. Method: immunoSEQ multiplex PCR; TCRdb's copy keeps in-frame clones and lacks some. The table includes roughly 53,000 clones, around 85% detected once. Material: CD4+ or CD8+ T cells sorted from blood, obtained in a trial of the OX40 agonist ivuxolimab. These receptors all come from an adult with an advanced solid tumor such as melanoma, head and neck, liver or kidney cancer.

In DNA form, the CDR3 reads TGTGCCAGTAGTCGTAACCTAGCGGGAGGCTACGAGCAGTACTTC. Protein sequence: CASSRNLAGGYEQYF. The V call is TRBV19, the J call TRBJ2-7, with 11 bases that match TRBD2. Germline V gene data show CDR1 as LNHDA and CDR2 as SQIVND (reference sequence). This CDR3 has 15 residues. The V and J ends lost 5 bases and 3 bases, in that order; junction bases with no gene match: 6. Complete variable domain (other parts from reference TRBV19 and TRBJ2-7): DGGITQSPKYLFRKEGQNVTLSCEQNLNHDAMYWYRQDPGQGLRLIYYSQIVNDFQKGDIAEGYSVSREKKESFPLTVTSAQKNPTAFYLCASSRNLAGGYEQYFGPGTRLTVT.

The V and J genes are TRBV12-5 and TRBJ1-4; 8 positions match TRBD1. Trimming cost V 3 bases and J 0 bases; bases outside gene matches: 3. The CDR3 is 16 residues long. CDR1 is LGHNT and CDR2 is FRNRAP in the germline V gene. The CDR3 DNA is TGTGCTAGTGGTTTATCAGGGGGCACAACTAATGAAAAACTGTTTTTT. It specifies CASGLSGGTTNEKLFF.

V usage is TRBV5-4 and J usage is TRBJ2-7, with 9 positions matching TRBD2. Per germline, CDR1 SGHNT and CDR2 YYREEE (reference sequence). The CDR3 contains 14 residues. V lost 4 bases, J lost 6 bases, and 8 bases stayed unmatched. The CDR3 sequence is CASSRDSGGGEQYF. CDR3 sequence (DNA): TGTGCCAGCAGCCGAGATAGCGGGGGCGGCGAGCAGTACTTC.

This clone has only one observation. The chain is built from TRBV7-8 and TRBJ2-5; D gene uncertain. The CDR3 contains 12 residues. Trimming took 6 bases from V and 0 from J, leaving 5 bases between them. The germline V gene encodes CDR1 SGHVS and CDR2 FQNEAQ. The CDR3 is CASRSDQETQYF. CDR3 DNA sequence: TGTGCCAGCAGATCGGACCAAGAGACCCAGTACTTC.

The rearrangement uses TRBV6-1 and TRBJ2-1, with 10 positions matching TRBD1. CDR1 and CDR2 (germline): MNHNS, SASEGT. The CDR3 sequence is 14 residues long. The junction had 11 bases not matched to a gene; V was cut back by 10 bases and J by 8 bases. The CDR3 spells CAIPRGQGWDEQFF. CDR3 coding DNA: TGTGCCATCCCGAGGGGACAGGGGTGGGATGAGCAGTTCTTC.